The clone carrying this T cell receptor beta chain was picked up a small number of times. As yet, its antigen is unknown. Trimming shortened V by 10 bases and J by 0 bases, and 18 bases separated the two germline ends. CDR3 size: 15 residues. Germline assignment: CDR1 MDHEN and CDR2 SYDVKM. Researchers prepared the TCRbeta library using unique molecular identifiers, the study reports. TCRdb passed the PCR reads through MiXCR, listing each CDR3 protein once. The sample carries around 490,000 distinct CDR3 sequences, about an eighth recorded once. This entry belongs to a study of T-cell reconstitution after alpha-beta-depleted transplantation in children. Study-wide results and limits: T-cell counts and diversity at one year post-transplant came mainly from newly produced T cells. Surviving recipient T cells and thymic progenitors produced the high day-60 TCRbeta diversity seen in some patients. Several hundred expanded graft clones reportedly were the source of alpha-beta T cells about two months after transplant.

Sequences were derived from PBMCs, mostly from graft donor cells, sampled 180 days after TCRalphabeta/CD19-depleted stem cell transplant. The clonotype comes from a female patient aged 2 to 10 who had a stem cell transplant for aplastic anemia, so the T cells may come from the graft donor. This chain joins TRBV28 and TRBJ2-5; D is uncertain. CDR3 DNA: TGTGCCACCGCGTGGGGTCCTCGCTACCAAGAGACCCAGTACTTC. It translates to CATAWGPRYQETQYF.